This paragraph reports one T cell receptor beta chain. Authors' analysis steps: Researchers report that nucleated cell counts were estimated from reference gene primer amplification. Using immunoSEQ multiplex PCR, the repertoire was profiled, and TCRdb retains in-frame clones only, with some absent. The D gene and trimming were derived from the DNA, and the V and J assignments and clone size from that table. The table includes 300,000 to 400,000 clones, almost 85% detected once. This sample is part of a study of blood T cell repertoires in COVID-19. The germline CDR1 and CDR2 sequences are KGHDR and SFDVKD. V dropped 4 bases and J dropped 1 base, with 16 bases sitting between them. The length of the CDR3 is 18 residues.

This clonotype was obtained from a human donor in a cohort sampled during active COVID-19. The specimen was peripheral blood. The J gene is TRBJ1-6, the V gene TRBV24-1; possible D gene TRBD1, 5 bases. The CDR3 region is CATSDLDSSPSYNSPLHF. The CDR3 DNA reads TGTGCCACCAGTGACCTAGACAGCAGTCCATCCTATAATTCACCCCTCCACTTT.